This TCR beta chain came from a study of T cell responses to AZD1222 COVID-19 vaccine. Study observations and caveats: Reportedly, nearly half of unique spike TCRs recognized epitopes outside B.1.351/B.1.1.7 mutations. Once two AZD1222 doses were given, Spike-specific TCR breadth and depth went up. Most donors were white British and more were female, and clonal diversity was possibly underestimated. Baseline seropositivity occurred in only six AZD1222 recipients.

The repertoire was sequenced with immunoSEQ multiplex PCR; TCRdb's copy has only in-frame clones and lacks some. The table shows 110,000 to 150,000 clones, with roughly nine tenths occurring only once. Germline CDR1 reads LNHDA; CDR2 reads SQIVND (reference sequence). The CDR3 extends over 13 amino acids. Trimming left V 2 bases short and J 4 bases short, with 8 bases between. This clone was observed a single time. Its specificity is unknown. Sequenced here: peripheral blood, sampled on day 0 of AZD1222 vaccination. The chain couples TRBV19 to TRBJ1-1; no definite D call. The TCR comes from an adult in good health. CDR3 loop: CASSIRRFTEAFF. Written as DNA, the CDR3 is TGTGCCAGTAGTATACGAAGGTTCACTGAAGCTTTCTTT.